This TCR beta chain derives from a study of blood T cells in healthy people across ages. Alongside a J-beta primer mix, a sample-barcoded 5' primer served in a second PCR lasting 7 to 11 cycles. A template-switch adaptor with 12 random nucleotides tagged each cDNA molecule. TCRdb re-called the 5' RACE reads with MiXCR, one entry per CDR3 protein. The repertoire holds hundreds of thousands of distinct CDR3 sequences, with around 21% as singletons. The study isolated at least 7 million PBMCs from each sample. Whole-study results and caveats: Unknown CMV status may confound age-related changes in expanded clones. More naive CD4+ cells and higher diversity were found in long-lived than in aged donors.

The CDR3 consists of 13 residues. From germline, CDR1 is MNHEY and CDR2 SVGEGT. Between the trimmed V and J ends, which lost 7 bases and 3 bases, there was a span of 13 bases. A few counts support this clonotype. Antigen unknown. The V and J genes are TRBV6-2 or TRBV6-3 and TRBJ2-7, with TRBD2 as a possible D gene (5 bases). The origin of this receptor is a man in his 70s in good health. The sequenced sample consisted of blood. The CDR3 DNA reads TGTGCCAGCACTCGACTACCTAACTACGAGCAGTACTTC. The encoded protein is CASTRLPNYEQYF.